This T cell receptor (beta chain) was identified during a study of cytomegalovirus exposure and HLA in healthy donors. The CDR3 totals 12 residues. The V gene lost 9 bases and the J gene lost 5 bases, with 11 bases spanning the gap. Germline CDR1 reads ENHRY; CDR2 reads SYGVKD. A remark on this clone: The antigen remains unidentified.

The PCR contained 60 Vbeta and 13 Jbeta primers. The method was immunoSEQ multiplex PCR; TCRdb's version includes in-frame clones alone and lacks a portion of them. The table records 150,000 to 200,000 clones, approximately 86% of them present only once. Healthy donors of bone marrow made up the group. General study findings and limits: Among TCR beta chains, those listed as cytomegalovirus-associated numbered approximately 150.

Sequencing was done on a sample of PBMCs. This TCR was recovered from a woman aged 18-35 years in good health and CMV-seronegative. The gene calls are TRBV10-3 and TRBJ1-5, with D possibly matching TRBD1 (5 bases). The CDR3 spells CAISTGDQPQHF. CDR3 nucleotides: TGTGCCATTTCGACGGGGGATCAGCCCCAGCATTTT.